This T cell receptor beta chain was sequenced during a study of T cells after yellow fever vaccination. About the study: The fractions with low cell numbers were processed using SMART-Seq v4 Ultra Low Input.

Trimming took off 2 bases at V and 0 bases at J, with 5 bases between the two ends. Germline assignment: CDR1 SQVTM and CDR2 ANQGSEA. CDR3 length equals 14 residues. It was through 5'RACE template switching that TCR cDNA was made, with a universal primer site and UMIs added. TCRdb fed the 5' RACE reads into MiXCR, producing one record per CDR3 protein. This sample has under 350,000 distinct CDR3 sequences; over 3.5% occur once, and the top ten carry roughly 24%. Concerning this clonotype itself: The antigen remains unidentified.

Notes on the study in general: Clonotype sharing between CD4 and CD8 compartments was small. Detected again after the booster were most primary-vaccination clones, at 95% to 97% CD4 and 80% to 90% CD8.

This chain connects TRBV29-1 to TRBJ2-6; D uncertain. The receptor was derived from a young man who received the YFV17D yellow fever vaccine. The starting material was PBMCs, obtained 5 days after the yellow fever booster vaccination. The CDR3 protein is CSVEWISGANVLTF. In DNA, the CDR3 is TGCAGCGTTGAATGGATCTCTGGGGCCAACGTCCTGACTTTC. Combining the CDR3 with reference TRBV29-1 and TRBJ2-6 gives the whole variable domain SAVISQKPSRDICQRGTSLTIQCQVDSQVTMMFWYRQQPGQSLTLIATANQGSEATYESGFVIDKFPISRPNLTFSTLTVSNMSPEDSSIYLCSVEWISGANVLTFGAGSRLTVL.